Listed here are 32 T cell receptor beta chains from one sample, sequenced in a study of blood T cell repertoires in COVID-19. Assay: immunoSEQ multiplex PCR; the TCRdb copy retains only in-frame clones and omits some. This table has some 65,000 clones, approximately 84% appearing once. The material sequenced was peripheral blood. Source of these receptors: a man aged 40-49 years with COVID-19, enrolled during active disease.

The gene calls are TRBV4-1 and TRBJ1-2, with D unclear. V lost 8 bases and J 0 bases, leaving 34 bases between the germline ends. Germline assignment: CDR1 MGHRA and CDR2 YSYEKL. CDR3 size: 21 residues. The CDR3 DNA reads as TGCGCCAGCCGCCTTATCCGTTCGGGGATGCTTCCCGGCAGAGCTAACTATGGCTACACCTTC. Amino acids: CASRLIRSGMLPGRANYGYTF.

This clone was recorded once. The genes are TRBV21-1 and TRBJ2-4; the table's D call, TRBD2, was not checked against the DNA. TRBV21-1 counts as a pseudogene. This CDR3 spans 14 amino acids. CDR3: CASLPGLAKNIQYF. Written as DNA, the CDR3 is TGTGCCAGCCTCCCGGGACTAGCCAAAAACATTCAGTACTTC.

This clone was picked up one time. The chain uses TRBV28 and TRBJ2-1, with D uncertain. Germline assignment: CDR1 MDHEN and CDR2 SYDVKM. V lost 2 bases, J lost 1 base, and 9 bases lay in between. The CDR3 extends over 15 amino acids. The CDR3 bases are TGTGCCAGCAGTTTAGGCTCAGTTTCCTACAATGAGCAGTTCTTC. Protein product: CASSLGSVSYNEQFF.

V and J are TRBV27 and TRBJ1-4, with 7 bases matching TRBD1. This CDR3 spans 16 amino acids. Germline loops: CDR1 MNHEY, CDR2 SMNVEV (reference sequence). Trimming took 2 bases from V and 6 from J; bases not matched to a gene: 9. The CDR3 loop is CASSLRGGKRDEKLFF. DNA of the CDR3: TGTGCCAGCAGTTTAAGAGGGGGCAAACGGGATGAAAAACTGTTTTTT.

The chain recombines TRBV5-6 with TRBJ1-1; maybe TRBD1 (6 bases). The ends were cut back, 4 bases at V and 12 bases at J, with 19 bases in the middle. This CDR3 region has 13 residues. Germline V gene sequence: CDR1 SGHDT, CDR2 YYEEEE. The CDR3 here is CASSPRTRQDTFF. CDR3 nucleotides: TGTGCCAGCAGCCCTCGAACCCGACAGGATACTTTCTTT.

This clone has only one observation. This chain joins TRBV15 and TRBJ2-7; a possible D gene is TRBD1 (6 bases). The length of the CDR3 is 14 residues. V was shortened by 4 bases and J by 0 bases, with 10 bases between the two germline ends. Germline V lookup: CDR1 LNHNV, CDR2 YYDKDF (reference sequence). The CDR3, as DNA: TGTGCCACCAGCAACCGGGACAACTCCTACGAGCAGTACTTC. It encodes CATSNRDNSYEQYF. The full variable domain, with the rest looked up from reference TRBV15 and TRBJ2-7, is DAMVIQNPRYQVTQFGKPVTLSCSQTLNHNVMYWYQQKSSQAPKLLFHYYDKDFNNEADTPDNFQSRRPNTSFCFLDIRSPGLGDTAMYLCATSNRDNSYEQYFGPGTRLTVT.

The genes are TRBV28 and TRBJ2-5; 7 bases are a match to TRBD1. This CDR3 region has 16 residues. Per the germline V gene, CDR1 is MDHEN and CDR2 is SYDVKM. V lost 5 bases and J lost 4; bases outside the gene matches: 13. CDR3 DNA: TGTGCCAGCAGTCCTCGCTTCCTACAGGGGACAGAGACCCAGTACTTC. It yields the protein CASSPRFLQGTETQYF.

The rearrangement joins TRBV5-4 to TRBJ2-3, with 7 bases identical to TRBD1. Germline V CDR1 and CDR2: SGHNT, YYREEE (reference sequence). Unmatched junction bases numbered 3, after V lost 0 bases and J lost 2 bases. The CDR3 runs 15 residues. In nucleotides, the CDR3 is TGTGCCAGCAGCTTGGGAGGGGGCCCCACAGATACGCAGTATTTT. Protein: CASSLGGGPTDTQYF.

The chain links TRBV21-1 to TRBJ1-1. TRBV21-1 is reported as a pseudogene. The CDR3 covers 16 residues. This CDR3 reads CASIHFPTGLNTEAFF. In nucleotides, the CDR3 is TGTGCCAGCATCCACTTCCCGACGGGACTCAACACTGAAGCTTTCTTT.

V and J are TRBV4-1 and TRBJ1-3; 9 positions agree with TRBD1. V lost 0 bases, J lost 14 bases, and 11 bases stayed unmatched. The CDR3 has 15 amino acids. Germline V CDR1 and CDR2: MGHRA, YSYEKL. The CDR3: CASSQEGFWDRALYF. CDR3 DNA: TGCGCCAGCAGCCAAGAGGGGTTTTGGGACAGGGCCTTATATTTT.

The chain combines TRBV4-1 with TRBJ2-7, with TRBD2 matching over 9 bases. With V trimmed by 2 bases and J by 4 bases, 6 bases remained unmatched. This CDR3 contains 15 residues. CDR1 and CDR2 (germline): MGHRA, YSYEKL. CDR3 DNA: TGCGCCAGCAGCCAAACAGCGGGGGGAAGTTACGAGCAGTACTTC. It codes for CASSQTAGGSYEQYF.

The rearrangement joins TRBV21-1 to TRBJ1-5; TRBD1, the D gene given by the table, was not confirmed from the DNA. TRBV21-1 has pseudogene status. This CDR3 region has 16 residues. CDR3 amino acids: CASSGHRGSPGQPQHF. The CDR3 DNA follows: TGTGCCAGCAGCGGTCACAGGGGGTCCCCCGGTCAGCCCCAGCATTTT.

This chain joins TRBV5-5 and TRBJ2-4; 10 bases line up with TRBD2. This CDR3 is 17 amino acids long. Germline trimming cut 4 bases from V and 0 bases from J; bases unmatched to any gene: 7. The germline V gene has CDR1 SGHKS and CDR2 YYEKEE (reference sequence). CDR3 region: CASSEGLAEIAKNIQYF. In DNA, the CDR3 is TGTGCCAGCAGCGAAGGACTAGCGGAAATAGCCAAAAACATTCAGTACTTC.

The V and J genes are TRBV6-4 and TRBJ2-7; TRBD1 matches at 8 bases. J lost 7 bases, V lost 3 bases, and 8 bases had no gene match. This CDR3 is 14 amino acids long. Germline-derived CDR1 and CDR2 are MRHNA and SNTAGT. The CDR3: CASSEGTGGREQYF. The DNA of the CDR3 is TGTGCCAGCAGTGAAGGCACAGGGGGAAGAGAGCAGTACTTC.

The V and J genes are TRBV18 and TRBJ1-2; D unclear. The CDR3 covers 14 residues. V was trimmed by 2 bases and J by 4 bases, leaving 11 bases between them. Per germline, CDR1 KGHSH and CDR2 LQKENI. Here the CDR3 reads CASSPSQRGYGYTF. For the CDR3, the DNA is TGTGCCAGCTCACCAAGCCAGCGCGGCTATGGCTACACCTTC. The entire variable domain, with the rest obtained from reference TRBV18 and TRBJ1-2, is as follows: NAGVMQNPRHLVRRRGQEARLRCSPMKGHSHVYWYRQLPEEGLKFMVYLQKENIIDESGMPKERFSAEFPKEGPSILRIQQVVRGDSAAYFCASSPSQRGYGYTFGSGTRLTVV.

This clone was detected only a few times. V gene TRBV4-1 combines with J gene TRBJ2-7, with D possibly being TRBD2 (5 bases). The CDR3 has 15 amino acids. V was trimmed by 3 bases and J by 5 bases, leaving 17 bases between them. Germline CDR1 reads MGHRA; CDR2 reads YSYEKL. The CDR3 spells CASSQPDGNPNEQYF. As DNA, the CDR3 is TGCGCCAGCAGCCAGCCCGACGGGAACCCGAACGAGCAGTACTTC.

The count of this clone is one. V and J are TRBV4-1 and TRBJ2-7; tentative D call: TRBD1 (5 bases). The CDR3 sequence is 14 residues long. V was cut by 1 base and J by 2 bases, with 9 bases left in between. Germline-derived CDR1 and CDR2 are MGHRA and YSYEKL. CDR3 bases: TGCGCCAGCAGCCAAGCCTGGGGCCCCTACGAGCAGTACTTC. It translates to CASSQAWGPYEQYF.

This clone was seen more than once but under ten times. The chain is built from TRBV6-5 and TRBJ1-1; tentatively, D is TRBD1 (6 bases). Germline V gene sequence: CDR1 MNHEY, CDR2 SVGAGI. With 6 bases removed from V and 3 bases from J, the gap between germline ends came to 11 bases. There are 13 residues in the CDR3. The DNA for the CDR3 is TGTGCCAGCAGCGTTAGACAGGACACTGAAGCTTTCTTT. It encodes CASSVRQDTEAFF.

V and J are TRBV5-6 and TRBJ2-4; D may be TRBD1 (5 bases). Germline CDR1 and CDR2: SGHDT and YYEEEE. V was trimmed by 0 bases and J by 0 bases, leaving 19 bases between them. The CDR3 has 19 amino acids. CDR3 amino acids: CASSLVQAPITLAKNIQYF. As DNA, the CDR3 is TGTGCCAGCAGCTTGGTACAGGCCCCCATCACCTTAGCCAAAAACATTCAGTACTTC.

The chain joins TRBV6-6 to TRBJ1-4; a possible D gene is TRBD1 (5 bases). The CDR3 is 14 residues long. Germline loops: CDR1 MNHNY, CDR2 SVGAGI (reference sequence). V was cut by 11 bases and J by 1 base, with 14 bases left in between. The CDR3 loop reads CAVRMGGTNEKLFF. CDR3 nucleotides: TGTGCCGTGCGGATGGGGGGAACTAATGAAAAACTGTTTTTT.

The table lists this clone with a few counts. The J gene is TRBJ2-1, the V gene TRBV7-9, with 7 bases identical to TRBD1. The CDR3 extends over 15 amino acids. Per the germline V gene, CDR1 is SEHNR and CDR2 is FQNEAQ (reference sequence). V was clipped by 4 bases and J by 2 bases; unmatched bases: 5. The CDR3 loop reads CASSSSGTAYNEQFF. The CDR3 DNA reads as TGTGCCAGCAGCTCCTCGGGGACAGCCTACAATGAGCAGTTCTTC.

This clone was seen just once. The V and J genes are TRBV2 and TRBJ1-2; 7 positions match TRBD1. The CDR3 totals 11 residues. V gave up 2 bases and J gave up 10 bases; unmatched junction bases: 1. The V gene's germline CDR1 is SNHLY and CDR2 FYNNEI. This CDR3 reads CASSEQGVYTF. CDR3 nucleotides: TGTGCCAGCAGTGAACAGGGGGTCTACACCTTC.

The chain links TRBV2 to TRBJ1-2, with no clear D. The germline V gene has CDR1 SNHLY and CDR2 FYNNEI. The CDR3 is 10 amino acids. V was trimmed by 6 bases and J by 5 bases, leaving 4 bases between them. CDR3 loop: CASRAYGYTF. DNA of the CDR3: TGTGCCAGCAGGGCATATGGCTACACCTTC.

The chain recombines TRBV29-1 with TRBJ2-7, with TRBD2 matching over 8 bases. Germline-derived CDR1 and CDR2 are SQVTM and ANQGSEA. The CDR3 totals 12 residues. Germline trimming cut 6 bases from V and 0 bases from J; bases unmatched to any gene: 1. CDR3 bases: TGCAGCGTCGGGACTAGCTCCTACGAGCAGTACTTC. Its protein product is CSVGTSSYEQYF.

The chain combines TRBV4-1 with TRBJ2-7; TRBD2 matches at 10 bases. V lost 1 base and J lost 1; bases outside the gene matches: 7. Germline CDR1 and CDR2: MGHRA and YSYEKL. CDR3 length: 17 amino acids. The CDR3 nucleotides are TGCGCCAGCAGCCAAGTTAGCGGGGGGCCCTATTCCTACGAGCAGTACTTC. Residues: CASSQVSGGPYSYEQYF.

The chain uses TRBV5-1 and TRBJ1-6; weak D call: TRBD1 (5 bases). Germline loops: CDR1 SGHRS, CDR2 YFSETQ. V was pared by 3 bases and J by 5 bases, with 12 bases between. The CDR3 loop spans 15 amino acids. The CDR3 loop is CASSSPGLDNSPLHF. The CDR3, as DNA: TGCGCCAGCAGCTCACCGGGACTTGATAATTCACCCCTCCACTTT. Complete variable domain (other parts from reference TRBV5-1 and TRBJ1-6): KAGVTQTPRYLIKTRGQQVTLSCSPISGHRSVSWYQQTPGQGLQFLFEYFSETQRNKGNFPGRFSGRQFSNSRSEMNVSTLELGDSALYLCASSSPGLDNSPLHFGNGTRLTVT.

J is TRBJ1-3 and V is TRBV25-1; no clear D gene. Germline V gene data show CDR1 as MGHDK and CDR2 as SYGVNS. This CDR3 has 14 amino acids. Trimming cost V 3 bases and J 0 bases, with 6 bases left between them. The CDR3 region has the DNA TGTGCCAGCAGTGATGACTCCTCTGGAAACACCATATATTTT. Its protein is CASSDDSSGNTIYF.

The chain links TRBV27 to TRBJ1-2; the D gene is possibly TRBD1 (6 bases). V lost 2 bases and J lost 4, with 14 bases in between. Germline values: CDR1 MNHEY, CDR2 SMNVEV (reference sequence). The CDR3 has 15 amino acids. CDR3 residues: CASSLNRVGAYGYTF. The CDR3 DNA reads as TGTGCCAGCAGTTTAAACAGGGTAGGAGCCTATGGCTACACCTTC.

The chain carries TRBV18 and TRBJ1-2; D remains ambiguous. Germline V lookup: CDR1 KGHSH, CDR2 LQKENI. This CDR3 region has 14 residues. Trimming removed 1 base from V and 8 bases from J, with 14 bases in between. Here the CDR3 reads CASSPLGSPQGYTF. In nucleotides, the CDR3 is TGTGCCAGCTCACCACTGGGGAGCCCGCAGGGCTACACCTTC.

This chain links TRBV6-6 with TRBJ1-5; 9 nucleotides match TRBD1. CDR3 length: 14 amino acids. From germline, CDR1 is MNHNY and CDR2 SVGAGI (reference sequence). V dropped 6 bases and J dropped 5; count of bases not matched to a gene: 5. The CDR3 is CASSQQGADQPQHF. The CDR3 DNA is TGTGCCAGCAGCCAACAGGGGGCGGATCAGCCCCAGCATTTT.

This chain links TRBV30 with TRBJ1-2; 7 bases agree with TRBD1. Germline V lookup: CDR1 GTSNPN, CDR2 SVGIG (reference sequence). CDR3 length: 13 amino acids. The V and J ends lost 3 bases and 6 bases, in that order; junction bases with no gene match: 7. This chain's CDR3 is CAWSLTGADGYTF. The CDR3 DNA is TGTGCCTGGAGCTTAACAGGGGCGGATGGCTACACCTTC.

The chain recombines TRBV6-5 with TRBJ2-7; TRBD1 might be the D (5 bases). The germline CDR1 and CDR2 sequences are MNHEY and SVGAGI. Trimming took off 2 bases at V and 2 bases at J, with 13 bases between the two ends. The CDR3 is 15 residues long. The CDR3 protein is CASSYGPTVTYEQYF. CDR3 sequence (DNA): TGTGCCAGCAGTTACGGCCCGACAGTCACCTACGAGCAGTACTTC.